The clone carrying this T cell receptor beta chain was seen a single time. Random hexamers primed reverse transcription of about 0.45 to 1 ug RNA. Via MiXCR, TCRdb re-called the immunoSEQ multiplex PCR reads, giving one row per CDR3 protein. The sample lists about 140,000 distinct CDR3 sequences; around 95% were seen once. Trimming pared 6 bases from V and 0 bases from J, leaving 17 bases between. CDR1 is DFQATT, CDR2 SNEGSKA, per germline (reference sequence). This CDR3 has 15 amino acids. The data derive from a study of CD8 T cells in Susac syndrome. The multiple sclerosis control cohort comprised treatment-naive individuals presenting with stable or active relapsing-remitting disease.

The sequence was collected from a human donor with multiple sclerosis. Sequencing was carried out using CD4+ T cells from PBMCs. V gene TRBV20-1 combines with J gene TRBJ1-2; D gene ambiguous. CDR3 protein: CSAPGRHGANYGYTF. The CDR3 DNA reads TGCAGTGCCCCAGGACGGCACGGGGCTAACTATGGCTACACCTTC.